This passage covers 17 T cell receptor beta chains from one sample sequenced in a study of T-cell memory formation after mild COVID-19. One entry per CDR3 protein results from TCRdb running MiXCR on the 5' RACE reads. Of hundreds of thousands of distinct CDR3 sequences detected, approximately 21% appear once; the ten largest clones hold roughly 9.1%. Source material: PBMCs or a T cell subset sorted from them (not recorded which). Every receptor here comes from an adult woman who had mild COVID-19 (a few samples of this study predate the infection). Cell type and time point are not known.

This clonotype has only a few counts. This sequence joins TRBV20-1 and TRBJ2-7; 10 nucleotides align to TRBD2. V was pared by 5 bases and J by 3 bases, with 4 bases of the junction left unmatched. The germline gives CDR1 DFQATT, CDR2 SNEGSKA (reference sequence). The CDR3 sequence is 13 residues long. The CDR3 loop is CSAAGLADYEQYF. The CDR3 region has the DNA TGCAGTGCTGCCGGACTAGCGGACTACGAGCAGTACTTC.

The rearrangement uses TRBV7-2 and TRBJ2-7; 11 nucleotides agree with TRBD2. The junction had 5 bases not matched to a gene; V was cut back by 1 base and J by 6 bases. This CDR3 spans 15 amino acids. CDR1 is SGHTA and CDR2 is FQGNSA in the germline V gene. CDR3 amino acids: CASSLVLAGGGEQYF. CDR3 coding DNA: TGTGCCAGCAGCTTAGTGCTAGCGGGAGGAGGCGAGCAGTACTTC.

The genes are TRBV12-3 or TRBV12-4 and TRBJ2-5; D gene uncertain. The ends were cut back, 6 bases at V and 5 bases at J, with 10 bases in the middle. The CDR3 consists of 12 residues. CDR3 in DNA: TGTGCCAGCAGGAAGGCTAGGGAGACCCAGTACTTC. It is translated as CASRKARETQYF.

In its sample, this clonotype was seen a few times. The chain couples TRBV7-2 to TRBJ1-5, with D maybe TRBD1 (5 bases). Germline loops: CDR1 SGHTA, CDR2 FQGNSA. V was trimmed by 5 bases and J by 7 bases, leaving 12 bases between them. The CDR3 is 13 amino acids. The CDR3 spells CASSRERGQPQHF. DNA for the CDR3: TGTGCCAGCAGCCGGGAGAGGGGCCAGCCCCAGCATTTT.

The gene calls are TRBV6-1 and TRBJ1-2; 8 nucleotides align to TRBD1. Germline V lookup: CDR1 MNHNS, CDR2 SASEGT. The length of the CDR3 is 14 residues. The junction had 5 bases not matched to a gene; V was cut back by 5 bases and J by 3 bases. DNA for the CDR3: TGTGCCAGCAGTTACCCAGGGGGCGACTATGGCTACACCTTC. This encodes CASSYPGGDYGYTF.

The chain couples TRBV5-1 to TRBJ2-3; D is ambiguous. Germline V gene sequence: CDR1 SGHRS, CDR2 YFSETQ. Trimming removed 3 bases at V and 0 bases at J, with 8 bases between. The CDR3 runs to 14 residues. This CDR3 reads CASSWVSSTDTQYF. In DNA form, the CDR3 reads TGCGCCAGCAGCTGGGTTTCAAGCACAGATACGCAGTATTTT. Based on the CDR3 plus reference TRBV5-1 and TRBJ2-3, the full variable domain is KAGVTQTPRYLIKTRGQQVTLSCSPISGHRSVSWYQQTPGQGLQFLFEYFSETQRNKGNFPGRFSGRQFSNSRSEMNVSTLELGDSALYLCASSWVSSTDTQYFGPGTRLTVL.

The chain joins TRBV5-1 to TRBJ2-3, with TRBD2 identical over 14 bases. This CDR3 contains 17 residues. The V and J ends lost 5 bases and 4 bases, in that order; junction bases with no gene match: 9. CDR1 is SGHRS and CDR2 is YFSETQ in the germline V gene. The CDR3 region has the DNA TGCGCCAGCAGGACTGGCACGGGACTAGCGGGAGCAGATACGCAGTATTTT. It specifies CASRTGTGLAGADTQYF. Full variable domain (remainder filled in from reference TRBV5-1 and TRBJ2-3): KAGVTQTPRYLIKTRGQQVTLSCSPISGHRSVSWYQQTPGQGLQFLFEYFSETQRNKGNFPGRFSGRQFSNSRSEMNVSTLELGDSALYLCASRTGTGLAGADTQYFGPGTRLTVL.

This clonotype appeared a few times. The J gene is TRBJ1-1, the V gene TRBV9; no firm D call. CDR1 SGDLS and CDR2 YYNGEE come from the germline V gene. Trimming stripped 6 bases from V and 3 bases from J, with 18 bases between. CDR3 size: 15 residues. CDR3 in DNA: TGTGCCAGCACCGCGGCTCCTTCGGGATACACTGAAGCTTTCTTT. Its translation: CASTAAPSGYTEAFF.

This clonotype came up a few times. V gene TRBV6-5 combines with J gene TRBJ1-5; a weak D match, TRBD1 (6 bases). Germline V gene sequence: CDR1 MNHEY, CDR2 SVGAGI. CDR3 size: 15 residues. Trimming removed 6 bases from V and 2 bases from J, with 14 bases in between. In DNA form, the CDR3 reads TGTGCCAGCAGAGGGACATCCCTTGGCAATCAGCCCCAGCATTTT. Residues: CASRGTSLGNQPQHF.

The CDR3 region is CASSLRSSSYEQYF. CDR3 nucleotide sequence: TGTGCCAGCAGTCTAAGATCCTCCTCCTACGAGCAGTACTTC. The chain combines TRBV27 with TRBJ2-7, with D unresolved. The CDR3 spans 14 residues. V dropped 5 bases and J dropped 0 bases, with 11 bases sitting between them. Germline V CDR1 and CDR2: MNHEY, SMNVEV (reference sequence).

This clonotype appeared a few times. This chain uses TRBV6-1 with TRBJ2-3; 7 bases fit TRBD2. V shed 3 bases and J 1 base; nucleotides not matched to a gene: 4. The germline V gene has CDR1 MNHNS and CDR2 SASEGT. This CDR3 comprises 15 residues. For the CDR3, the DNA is TGTGCCAGCAGTGAGGCGGGAGTTGGCACAGATACGCAGTATTTT. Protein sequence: CASSEAGVGTDTQYF.

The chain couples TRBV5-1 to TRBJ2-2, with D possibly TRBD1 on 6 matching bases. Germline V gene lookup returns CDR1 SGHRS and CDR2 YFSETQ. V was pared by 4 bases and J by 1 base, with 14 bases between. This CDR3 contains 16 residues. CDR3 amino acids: CASSHTRGWNTGELFF. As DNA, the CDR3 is TGCGCCAGCAGCCATACGAGGGGGTGGAACACCGGGGAGCTGTTTTTT. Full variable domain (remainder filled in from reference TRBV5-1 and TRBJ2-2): KAGVTQTPRYLIKTRGQQVTLSCSPISGHRSVSWYQQTPGQGLQFLFEYFSETQRNKGNFPGRFSGRQFSNSRSEMNVSTLELGDSALYLCASSHTRGWNTGELFFGEGSRLTVL.

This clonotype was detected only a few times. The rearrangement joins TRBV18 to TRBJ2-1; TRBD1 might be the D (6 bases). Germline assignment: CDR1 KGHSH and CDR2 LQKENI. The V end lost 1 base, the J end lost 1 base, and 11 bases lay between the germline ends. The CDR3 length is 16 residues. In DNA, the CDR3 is TGTGCCAGCTCACCACTTTTGCAGGGGTCCTACAATGAGCAGTTCTTC. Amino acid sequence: CASSPLLQGSYNEQFF.

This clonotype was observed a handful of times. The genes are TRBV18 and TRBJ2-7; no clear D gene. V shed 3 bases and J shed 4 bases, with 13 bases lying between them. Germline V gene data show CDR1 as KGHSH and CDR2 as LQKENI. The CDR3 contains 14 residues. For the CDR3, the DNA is TGTGCCAGCTCACCCCAAAACACCCTGTACGAGCAGTACTTC. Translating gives CASSPQNTLYEQYF.

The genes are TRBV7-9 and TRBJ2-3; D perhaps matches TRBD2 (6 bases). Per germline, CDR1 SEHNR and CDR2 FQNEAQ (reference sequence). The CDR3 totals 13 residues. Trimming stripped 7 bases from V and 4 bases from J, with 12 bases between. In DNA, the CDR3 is TGTGCCAGCACCCTGGGGGAGGCAGATACGCAGTATTTT. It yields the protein CASTLGEADTQYF.

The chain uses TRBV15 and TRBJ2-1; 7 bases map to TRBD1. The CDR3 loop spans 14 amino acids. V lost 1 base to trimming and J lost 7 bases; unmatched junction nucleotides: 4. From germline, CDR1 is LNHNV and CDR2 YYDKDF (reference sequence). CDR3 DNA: TGTGCCACCAGCAGAGCCACACAGGGGAATGAGCAGTTCTTC. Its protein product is CATSRATQGNEQFF.

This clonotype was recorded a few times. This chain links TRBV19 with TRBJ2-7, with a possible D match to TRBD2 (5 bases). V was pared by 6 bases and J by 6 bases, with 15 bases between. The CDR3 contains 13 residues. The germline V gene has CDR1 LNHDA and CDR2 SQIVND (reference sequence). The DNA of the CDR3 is TGTGCCAGTAGCTCAACGGGGTTAGGCGAGCAGTACTTC. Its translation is CASSSTGLGEQYF.